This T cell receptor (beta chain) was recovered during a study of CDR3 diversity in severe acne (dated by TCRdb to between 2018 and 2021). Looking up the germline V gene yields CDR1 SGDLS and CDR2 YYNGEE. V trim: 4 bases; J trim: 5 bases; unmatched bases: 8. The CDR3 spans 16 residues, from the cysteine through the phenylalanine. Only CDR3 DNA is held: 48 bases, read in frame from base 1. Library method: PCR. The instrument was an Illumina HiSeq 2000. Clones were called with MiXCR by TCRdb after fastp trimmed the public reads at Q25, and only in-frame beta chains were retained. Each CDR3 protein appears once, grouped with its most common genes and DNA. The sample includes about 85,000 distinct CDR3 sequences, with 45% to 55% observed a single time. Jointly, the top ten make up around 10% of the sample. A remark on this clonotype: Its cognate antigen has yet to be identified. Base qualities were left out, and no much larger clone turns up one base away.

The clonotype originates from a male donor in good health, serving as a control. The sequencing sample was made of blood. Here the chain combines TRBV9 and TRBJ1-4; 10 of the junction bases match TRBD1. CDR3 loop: CASSQKRGQGNEKLFF. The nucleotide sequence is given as TGTGCCAGCAGCCAAAAGAGGGGACAGGGGAATGAAAAACTGTTTTTT.